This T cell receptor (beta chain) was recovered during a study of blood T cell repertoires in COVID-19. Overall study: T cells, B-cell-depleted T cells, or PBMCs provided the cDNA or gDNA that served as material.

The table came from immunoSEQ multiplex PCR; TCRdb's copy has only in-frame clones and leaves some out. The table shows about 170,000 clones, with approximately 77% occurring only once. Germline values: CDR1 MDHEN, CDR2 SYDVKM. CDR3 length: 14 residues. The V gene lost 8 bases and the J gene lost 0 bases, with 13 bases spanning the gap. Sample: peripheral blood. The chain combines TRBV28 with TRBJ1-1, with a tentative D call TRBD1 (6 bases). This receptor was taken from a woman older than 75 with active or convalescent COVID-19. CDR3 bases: TGTGCCAGCCAGGGGAGAGTGTTGAACACTGAAGCTTTCTTT. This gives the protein CASQGRVLNTEAFF.